This TCR beta chain was found in a study of CXCR3-negative and CXCR3-positive naive CD8 T cells. Findings and caveats of the study: TRBV-TRBJ usage was similar across naive CXCR3 subsets but distinct in memory cells. Much lower diversity was found in memory CD8+ cells, while both naive subsets had comparably high diversity. Partly lower CXCR3 expression followed cryopreservation, and most assays relied on fresh PBMCs.

This CDR3 is built from 16 residues. The germline V gene has CDR1 SQVTM and CDR2 ANQGSEA. Preparation of TRB cDNA libraries relied on 5' RACE carrying UMI labels. TCRdb re-called the 5' RACE reads and catalogs CDR3 proteins one per entry, DNA excluded. Its table lists roughly 40,000 distinct CDR3 sequences. As regards this clonotype: What it recognizes is unknown.

This TCR was sampled from a human donor in good health. Some clones in this sample may be carry-over from other donors' samples. The gene calls are TRBV29-1 and TRBJ2-3; the TCRdb D gene call, TRBD1, has no DNA to confirm it. The sample taken for sequencing was memory CD8+ T cells from blood. CDR3 sequence reads: CSVYMGGAESTDTQYF.